Detailed here is one T cell receptor beta chain. Its antigen is unknown. The J segment lost 9 bases and the V segment lost 4 bases, leaving 4 bases of the junction unmatched. The CDR3 contains 14 residues. CDR1 is SEHNR, CDR2 FQNEAQ, per germline (reference sequence). This sample stems from a study of T cell responses to AZD1222 COVID-19 vaccine. Study-level results: Clonal diversity may have been underestimated, and the donors were mostly white British, with more females than males.

TCRdb keeps only in-frame clones here, not all; method: immunoSEQ multiplex PCR. The table shows approximately 97,000 clones, with roughly 84% occurring only once. The sample was peripheral blood, taken on day 0 of AZD1222 vaccination. The clonotype comes from an adult in good health. The V gene is TRBV7-9, the J gene TRBJ2-3; 13 nucleotides line up with TRBD2. The CDR3 bases are TGTGCCAGCAGCTCAGGACTAGCGGGAGTCACGCAGTATTTT. It specifies CASSSGLAGVTQYF.